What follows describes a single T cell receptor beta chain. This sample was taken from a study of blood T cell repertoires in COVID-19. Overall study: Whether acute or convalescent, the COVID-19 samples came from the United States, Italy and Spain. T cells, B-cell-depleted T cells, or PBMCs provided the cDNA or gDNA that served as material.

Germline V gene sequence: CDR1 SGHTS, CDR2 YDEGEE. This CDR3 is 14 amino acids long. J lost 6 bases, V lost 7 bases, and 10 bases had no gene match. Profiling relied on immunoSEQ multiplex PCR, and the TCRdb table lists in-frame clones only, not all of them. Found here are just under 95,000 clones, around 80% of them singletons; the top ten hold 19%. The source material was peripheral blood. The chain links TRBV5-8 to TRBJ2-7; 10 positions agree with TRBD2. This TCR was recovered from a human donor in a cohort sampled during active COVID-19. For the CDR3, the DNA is TGTGCCAGCGGACTCAGCGGGAGGGCCGGCGAGCAGTACTTC. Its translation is CASGLSGRAGEQYF.